This T cell receptor beta chain was found in a study of identical twins. The study, taken as a whole, reports: Twins' excess sharing was less marked for out-of-frame beta sequences.

This clonotype occurred many times. Its cognate antigen is unknown. TCRdb passed the 5' RACE reads through MiXCR, listing each CDR3 protein once. The sample lists around 650,000 distinct CDR3 sequences, under 8.5% seen once, with less than 2% in the top ten. The V end lost 4 bases, the J end lost 0 bases, and 5 bases lay between the germline ends. Germline V gene data show CDR1 as DFQATT and CDR2 as SNEGSKA (reference sequence). CDR3 length: 12 residues. In addition, the sample was reused for a study of yellow fever vaccine responses in identical twins. As that report states: The T cell response to vaccination in identical twins was reportedly partly convergent and partly personalized.

The receptor was derived from a woman under 30 in good health. What was sequenced was PBMCs. This rearrangement joins TRBV20-1 to TRBJ2-3, with unresolved D. Here the CDR3 reads CSAKKSTDTQYF. CDR3 DNA sequence: TGCAGTGCTAAAAAGAGCACAGATACGCAGTATTTT.